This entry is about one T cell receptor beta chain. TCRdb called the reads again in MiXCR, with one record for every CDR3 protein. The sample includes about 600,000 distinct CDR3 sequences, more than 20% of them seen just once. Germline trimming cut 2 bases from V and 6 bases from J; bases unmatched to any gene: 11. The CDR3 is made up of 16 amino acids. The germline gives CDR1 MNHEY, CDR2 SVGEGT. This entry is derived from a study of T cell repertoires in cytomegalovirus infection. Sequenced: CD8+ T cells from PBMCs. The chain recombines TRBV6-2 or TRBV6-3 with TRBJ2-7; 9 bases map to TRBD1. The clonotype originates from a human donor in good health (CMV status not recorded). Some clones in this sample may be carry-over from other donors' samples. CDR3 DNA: TGTGCCAGCAGTTACGTCCCGGGACAGGGTTCGTCCGAGCAGTACGTC. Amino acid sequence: CASSYVPGQGSSEQYV.